The clone carrying this TCR beta chain has at least ten counts. Its matching antigen is unknown. The V gene's germline CDR1 is KGHSH and CDR2 LQKENI. CDR3 length: 14 amino acids. The V and J ends lost 0 bases and 0 bases respectively, with 5 bases between them. All patients reached thyroid surgery having received no treatment beforehand. The data derive from a study of metastatic and nonmetastatic thyroid tumors. Study-wide context: The study looked at repertoires side by side in blood and in tumor or nodule tissue from malignant and benign thyroid patients. Overall study results and limits: Versus benign nodules, malignant thyroid tumors reportedly had significantly higher TCR beta diversity, in blood and tumor.

Study processing details: To classify distant metastasis in papillary thyroid cancer, a model was built from CDR3 differences across clinicopathological groups. TCRdb re-analyzed the PCR reads using MiXCR. In this record, the V and J calls reflect TCRdb's handling and not the investigators' own analysis. Found here are approximately 30,000 clones, approximately 15% of them singletons; the top ten hold over 6%. V usage is TRBV18 and J usage is TRBJ2-5; no clear D. Sequencing was performed on blood. The TCR comes from a female donor with papillary thyroid cancer or a benign thyroid nodule (not recorded which). Some clones in this sample may be carry-over from other donors' samples. The DNA of the CDR3 is TGTGCCAGCTCACCACCGATAGACCAAGAGACCCAGTACTTC. Residues: CASSPPIDQETQYF.